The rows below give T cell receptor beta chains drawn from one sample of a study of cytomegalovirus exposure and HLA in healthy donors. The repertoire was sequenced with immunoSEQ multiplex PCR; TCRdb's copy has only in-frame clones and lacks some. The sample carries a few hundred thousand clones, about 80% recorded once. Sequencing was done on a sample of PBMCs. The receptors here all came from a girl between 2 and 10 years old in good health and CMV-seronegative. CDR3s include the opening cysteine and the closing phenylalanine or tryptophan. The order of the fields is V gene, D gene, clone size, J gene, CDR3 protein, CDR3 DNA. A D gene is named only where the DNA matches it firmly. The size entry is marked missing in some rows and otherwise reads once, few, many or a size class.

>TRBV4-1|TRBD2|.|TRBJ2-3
CASSQGSLAVLTDTQYF
TGCGCCAGCAGCCAGGGATCACTAGCGGTGCTTACAGATACGCAGTATTTT
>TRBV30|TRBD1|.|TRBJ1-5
CAWPRGQGLIGNQPQHF
TGTGCCTGGCCCAGGGGACAGGGTTTAATTGGCAATCAGCCCCAGCATTTT
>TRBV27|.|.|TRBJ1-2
CASSSNRVVGRHGYTF
TGTGCCAGCAGTTCTAATCGGGTCGTGGGGAGACATGGCTACACCTTC
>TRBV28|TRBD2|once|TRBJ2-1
CASRGGSISGEQFF
TGTGCCAGCAGGGGGGGGAGCATCTCCGGTGAGCAGTTCTTC
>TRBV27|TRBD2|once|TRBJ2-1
CATRTSGIYNEQFF
TGTGCCACGCGGACTAGCGGGATTTACAATGAGCAGTTCTTC
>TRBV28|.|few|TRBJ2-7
CASSPTPRQPYEQYF
TGTGCCAGCAGCCCTACCCCGCGACAGCCCTACGAGCAGTACTTC
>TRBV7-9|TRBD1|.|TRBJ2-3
CASSSDRGGGDTQYF
TGTGCCAGCAGCTCTGACAGGGGAGGAGGAGATACGCAGTATTTT
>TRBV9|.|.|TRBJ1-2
CASSVADPNYGYTF
TGTGCCAGCAGCGTAGCAGATCCTAACTATGGCTACACCTTC
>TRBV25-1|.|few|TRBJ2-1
CASSQRKGGQFF
TGTGCCAGCAGTCAGCGGAAGGGTGGGCAGTTCTTC
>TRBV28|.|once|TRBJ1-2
CASSSTRVVGPQSTGGYTF
TGTGCCAGCAGTTCGACCAGGGTAGTGGGGCCACAATCTACCGGGGGCTACACCTTC
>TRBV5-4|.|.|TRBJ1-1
CASSLAGGRTEAFF
TGTGCCAGCAGCTTGGCCGGAGGGCGGACTGAAGCTTTCTTT
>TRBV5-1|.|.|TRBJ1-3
CASSPAEGEAGNTIYF
TGCGCCAGCAGCCCGGCCGAGGGTGAAGCTGGAAACACCATATATTTT
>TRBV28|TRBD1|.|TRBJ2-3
CASSLGQGDLLEYF
TGTGCCAGCAGTTTGGGACAGGGTGACCTGCTGGAGTATTTT
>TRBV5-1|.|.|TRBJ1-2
CASSFQGNYGYTF
TGCGCCAGCAGCTTTCAGGGCAACTATGGCTACACCTTC
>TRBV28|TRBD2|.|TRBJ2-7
CASSLYGREGTSGRIYEQYF
TGTGCCAGCAGTTTATATGGGAGGGAGGGGACTAGCGGGAGGATCTACGAGCAGTACTTC
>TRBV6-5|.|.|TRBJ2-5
CASSNMAPLKETQYF
TGTGCCAGCAGTAATATGGCCCCACTAAAAGAGACCCAGTACTTC
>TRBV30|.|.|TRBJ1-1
CAWSHTPPAGTTEAFF
TGTGCCTGGAGCCATACCCCGCCGGCGGGAACTACTGAAGCTTTCTTT
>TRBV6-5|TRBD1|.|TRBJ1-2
CASSRYGDRVGGYIF
TGTGCCAGCAGCCGATACGGGGACAGGGTTGGCGGCTACATCTTC
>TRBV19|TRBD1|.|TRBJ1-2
CASRPYLPGQGPNYGYTF
TGTGCCAGTAGACCTTACCTCCCGGGACAGGGGCCTAACTATGGCTACACCTTC
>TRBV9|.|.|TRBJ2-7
CASSLGGGPAYEQYF
TGTGCCAGCAGCCTCGGAGGGGGCCCGGCCTACGAGCAGTACTTC
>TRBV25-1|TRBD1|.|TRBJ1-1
CASSEGQEERNTEAFF
TGTGCCAGCAGTGAGGGACAGGAGGAAAGGAACACTGAAGCTTTCTTT
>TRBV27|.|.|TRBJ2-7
CASSPELAHEQYF
TGTGCCAGCAGCCCTGAGCTCGCCCACGAGCAGTACTTC
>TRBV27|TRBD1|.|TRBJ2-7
CASRGTGAAYEQYF
TGTGCCAGCAGGGGGACAGGGGCGGCCTACGAGCAGTACTTC
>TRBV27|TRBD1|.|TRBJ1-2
CASSFLGQHYGYTF
TGTGCCAGCAGTTTCCTGGGACAGCACTATGGCTACACCTTC
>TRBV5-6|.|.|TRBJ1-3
CASSLETSSGNTIYF
TGTGCCAGCAGCTTGGAGACTAGCTCTGGAAACACCATATATTTT
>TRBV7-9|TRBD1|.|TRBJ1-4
CASSLLSDRGGEKLFF
TGTGCCAGCAGCTTATTGAGTGACAGGGGTGGCGAAAAACTGTTTTTT
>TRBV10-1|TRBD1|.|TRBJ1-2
CASVGTDELTNYGYTF
TGCGCCAGCGTTGGGACAGACGAACTCACTAACTATGGCTACACCTTC
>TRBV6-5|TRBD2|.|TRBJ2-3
CASISGQSTDTQYF
TGTGCCAGCATTAGCGGGCAAAGCACAGATACGCAGTATTTT
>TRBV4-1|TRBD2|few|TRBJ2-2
CASSQVAGTMVFF
TGCGCCAGCAGCCAAGTAGCGGGGACGATGGTGTTTTTT
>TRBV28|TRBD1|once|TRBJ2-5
CASSSSGQGFQETQYF
TGTGCCAGCAGTTCCTCGGGACAGGGCTTCCAAGAGACCCAGTACTTC
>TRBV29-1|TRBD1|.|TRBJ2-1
CSVGTALGQFF
TGCAGCGTAGGGACAGCCCTGGGGCAGTTCTTC
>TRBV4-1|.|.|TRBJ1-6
CASSQTEGSGNSPLHF
TGCGCCAGCAGCCAAACAGAGGGCAGCGGTAATTCACCCCTCCACTTT
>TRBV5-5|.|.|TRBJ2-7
CASSLGAWYEQYF
TGTGCCAGCAGCTTGGGGGCTTGGTACGAGCAGTACTTC
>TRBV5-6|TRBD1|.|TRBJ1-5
CASSLGQGEGDQPQHF
TGTGCCAGCAGCTTGGGACAGGGCGAGGGTGATCAGCCCCAGCATTTT
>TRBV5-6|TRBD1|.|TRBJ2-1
CASSPGGRTGSDEQFF
TGTGCCAGCAGCCCGGGTGGCCGGACAGGGTCCGATGAGCAGTTCTTC
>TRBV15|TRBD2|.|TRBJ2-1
CATSRGTSGSYNEQFF
TGTGCCACCAGCAGAGGGACTAGCGGCAGCTACAATGAGCAGTTCTTC
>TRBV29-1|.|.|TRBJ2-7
CSAAGTPSYEQYF
TGCAGCGCAGCCGGGACACCTTCCTACGAGCAGTACTTC
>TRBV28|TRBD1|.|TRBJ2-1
CASSIRGQGAGNEQFF
TGTGCCAGCAGTATAAGGGGACAGGGGGCGGGAAATGAGCAGTTCTTC
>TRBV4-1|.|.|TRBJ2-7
CASSQLVLSRAYEQYF
TGCGCCAGCAGCCAGCTAGTTTTGTCACGGGCCTACGAGCAGTACTTC
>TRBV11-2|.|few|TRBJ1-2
CASSLSYSSIVSYGYTF
TGTGCCAGCAGCTTATCCTATAGCTCCATAGTTTCCTATGGCTACACCTTC
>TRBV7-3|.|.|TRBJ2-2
CASSRVSGANTGELFF
TGTGCCAGCAGCCGGGTTTCAGGGGCAAACACCGGGGAGCTGTTTTTT
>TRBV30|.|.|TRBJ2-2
CAWRNGGSTGELFF
TGTGCCTGGAGAAATGGGGGGAGTACCGGGGAGCTGTTTTTT
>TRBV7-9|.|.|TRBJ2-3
CASSPLLEDTQYF
TGTGCCAGCAGCCCCCTCTTAGAAGATACGCAGTATTTT
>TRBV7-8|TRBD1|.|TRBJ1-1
CASSLRRTGADTEAFF
TGTGCCAGCAGCTTACGCCGGACAGGGGCGGACACTGAAGCTTTCTTT
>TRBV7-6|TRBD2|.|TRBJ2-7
CASSSQLAGGPPSSYEQYF
TGTGCCAGCAGCTCCCAACTAGCGGGAGGGCCTCCGAGCTCCTACGAGCAGTACTTC
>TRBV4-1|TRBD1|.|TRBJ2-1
CASSQGQGATYEQFF
TGCGCCAGCAGCCAGGGACAGGGGGCGACCTATGAGCAGTTCTTC
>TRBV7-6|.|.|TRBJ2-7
CASSTRPGTYEQYF
TGTGCCAGCAGCACCCGACCGGGGACCTACGAGCAGTACTTC
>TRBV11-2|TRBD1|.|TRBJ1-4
CASSFPGTGRKLFF
TGTGCCAGCAGCTTCCCCGGGACAGGGAGGAAACTGTTTTTT
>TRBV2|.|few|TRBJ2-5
CASLPDSQETQYF
TGTGCCAGCCTTCCGGACAGCCAAGAGACCCAGTACTTC
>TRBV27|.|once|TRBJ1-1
CASSWAEDTEAFF
TGTGCCAGCAGTTGGGCGGAGGACACTGAAGCTTTCTTT
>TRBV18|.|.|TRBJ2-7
CASSPERVHEQYF
TGTGCCAGCTCACCAGAGAGGGTCCACGAGCAGTACTTC
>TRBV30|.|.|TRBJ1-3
CAWNTQGAGNTIYF
TGTGCCTGGAATACTCAGGGTGCTGGAAACACCATATATTTT
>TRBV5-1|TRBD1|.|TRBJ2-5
CASSSTGAGETQYF
TGCGCCAGCAGCTCAACAGGGGCAGGGGAGACCCAGTACTTC
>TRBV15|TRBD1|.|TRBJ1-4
CATNYRGATNEKLFF
TGTGCCACCAACTACAGGGGCGCAACTAATGAAAAACTGTTTTTT
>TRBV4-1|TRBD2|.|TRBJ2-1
CASSQEYSGGTYNEQFF
TGCGCCAGCAGCCAAGAATACAGCGGGGGGACCTACAATGAGCAGTTCTTC
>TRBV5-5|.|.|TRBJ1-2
CASSQVRNAANYGYTF
TGTGCCAGCAGCCAGGTCAGAAACGCTGCTAACTATGGCTACACCTTC
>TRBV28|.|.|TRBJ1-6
CASSFRGKGSPLHF
TGTGCCAGCAGTTTCCGGGGAAAGGGCTCACCCCTCCACTTT
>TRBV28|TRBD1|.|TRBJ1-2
CASSLNSQGAGGYTF
TGTGCCAGCAGTTTGAACTCACAGGGGGCGGGAGGCTACACCTTC
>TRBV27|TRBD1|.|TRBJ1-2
CASRRQGAPGGYTF
TGTGCCAGCAGGAGACAGGGGGCGCCGGGTGGCTACACCTTC
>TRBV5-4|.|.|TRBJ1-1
CASSLVKEVEAFF
TGTGCCAGCAGCTTGGTAAAGGAGGTTGAAGCTTTCTTT